The 10 T cell receptor beta chains reported below all come from one sample, sequenced in a study of OX40 agonist ivuxolimab in advanced cancers. Data came from immunoSEQ multiplex PCR; TCRdb stores just in-frame clones and leaves some out. The sample shows tens of thousands of clones, 85% to 90% of them seen only once. The starting material was CD4+ or CD8+ T cells sorted from blood, obtained in a trial of the OX40 agonist ivuxolimab. The receptors were sampled from an adult with an advanced solid tumor such as melanoma, head and neck, liver or kidney cancer.

The CDR3 sequence is CASSGSEIEAFF. The CDR3 DNA reads as TGTGCCAGCAGTGGGTCGGAGATTGAAGCTTTCTTT. The chain has TRBV28 and TRBJ1-1; D gene ambiguous. Trimming cost V 5 bases and J 7 bases, with 11 bases left between them. CDR1 is MDHEN, CDR2 SYDVKM, per germline. This CDR3 comprises 12 residues.

The chain has TRBV28 and TRBJ2-5; TRBD2 matches at 8 bases. V gave up 5 bases and J gave up 1 base; unmatched junction bases: 15. The germline V gene encodes CDR1 MDHEN and CDR2 SYDVKM. The CDR3 is 18 amino acids. CDR3 DNA: TGTGCCAGCAGTCCCCTACCCCGGATAGCGGGGACCCAAGAGACCCAGTACTTC. Translating it yields CASSPLPRIAGTQETQYF.

In nucleotides, the CDR3 is TGTGCCAGCAGTTACTCCGCTAGCACAGATACGCAGTATTTT. It codes for CASSYSASTDTQYF. V gene TRBV6-5 combines with J gene TRBJ2-3; no clear D gene. Germline V lookup: CDR1 MNHEY, CDR2 SVGAGI. The CDR3 is made up of 14 amino acids. Trimming took 0 bases from V and 0 from J, leaving 4 bases between them.

This chain links TRBV20-1 with TRBJ1-1, with a tentative D call TRBD1 (6 bases). Germline V gene lookup returns CDR1 DFQATT and CDR2 SNEGSKA (reference sequence). The CDR3 loop spans 11 amino acids. The CDR3 is CSHRENTEAFF. The CDR3, as DNA: TGCAGCCACAGGGAGAACACTGAAGCTTTCTTT.

CDR3 DNA: TGTGCCAGCAGCGCCGGGACAGCAGGCACTGAAGCTTTCTTT. As protein: CASSAGTAGTEAFF. The rearrangement uses TRBV7-3 and TRBJ1-1, with 7 bases fitting TRBD1. CDR1 and CDR2 (germline): SGHTA, FQGTGA. This CDR3 contains 14 residues. Trimming removed 5 bases from V and 4 bases from J; junction bases left unmatched: 7. The whole variable domain, remainder taken from reference TRBV7-3 and TRBJ1-1, is GAGVSQTPSNKVTEKGKYVELRCDPISGHTALYWYRQSLGQGPEFLIYFQGTGAADDSGLPNDRFFAVRPEGSVSTLKIQRTERGDSAVYLCASSAGTAGTEAFFGQGTRLTVV.

The chain recombines TRBV18 with TRBJ2-5; D uncertain. Trimming stripped 6 bases from V and 0 bases from J, with 5 bases between. Germline-derived CDR1 and CDR2 are KGHSH and LQKENI. The CDR3 extends over 12 amino acids. The CDR3 sequence: CASSTYQETQYF. The CDR3 region has the DNA TGTGCCAGCTCTACTTACCAAGAGACCCAGTACTTC. Supplemented by reference TRBV18 and TRBJ2-5, the full variable domain reads NAGVMQNPRHLVRRRGQEARLRCSPMKGHSHVYWYRQLPEEGLKFMVYLQKENIIDESGMPKERFSAEFPKEGPSILRIQQVVRGDSAAYFCASSTYQETQYFGPGTRLLVL.

The chain carries TRBV6-6 and TRBJ1-2; 7 bases fit TRBD1. The CDR3 has 14 residues. Per germline, CDR1 MNHNY and CDR2 SVGAGI (reference sequence). V lost 4 bases to trimming and J lost 3 bases; unmatched junction nucleotides: 5. CDR3 sequence: CASSSQGEDYGYTF. CDR3 nucleotides: TGTGCCAGCAGTTCCCAGGGGGAGGACTATGGCTACACCTTC.

The rearrangement links TRBV21-1 to TRBJ2-6; the table's D call TRBD2 went unverified against the DNA. TRBV21-1 is tagged as a pseudogene. The CDR3 is 15 amino acids. As DNA, the CDR3 is TGTGCCAGCAGCAAAGGCCGGGGAGGGGCCAACGTCCTGACTTTC. This translates into CASSKGRGGANVLTF.

V and J are TRBV7-2 and TRBJ2-1; D is possibly TRBD2 (6 bases). The CDR3 runs to 14 residues. Germline V CDR1 and CDR2: SGHTA, FQGNSA. V dropped 6 bases and J dropped 9 bases, with 18 bases sitting between them. The CDR3 DNA is TGTGCCAGCAGGTTGGAGGGCCGGTATGTTGAGCAGTTCTTC. Its translation is CASRLEGRYVEQFF.

CDR3 protein: CASSFTDGPSTGELFF. In nucleotides, the CDR3 is TGTGCCAGCAGCTTTACAGACGGCCCGAGCACCGGGGAGCTGTTTTTT. The J gene is TRBJ2-2, the V gene TRBV5-6, with unresolved D. The V end lost 2 bases, the J end lost 4 bases, and 15 bases lay between the germline ends. This CDR3 is built from 16 residues. The germline gives CDR1 SGHDT, CDR2 YYEEEE.